What follows are 28 T cell receptor beta chains derived from one specimen sequenced in a study of blood T cell repertoires in COVID-19. Assay: immunoSEQ multiplex PCR; the TCRdb copy retains only in-frame clones and omits some. The sample has 150,000 to 200,000 clones, around 84% seen once. Sequencing used peripheral blood. The receptors derive from an older woman with COVID-19, enrolled during active disease.

The V and J genes are TRBV7-9 and TRBJ2-3; the D gene is possibly TRBD2 (5 bases). Trimming took off 3 bases at V and 0 bases at J, with 10 bases between the two ends. This CDR3 is built from 15 residues. CDR1 SEHNR and CDR2 FQNEAQ come from the germline V gene (reference sequence). CDR3 sequence (DNA): TGTGCCAGCAGCTTGGCGGGCACTAGCACAGATACGCAGTATTTT. It codes for CASSLAGTSTDTQYF.

The chain links TRBV9 to TRBJ1-1; D remains ambiguous. V lost 5 bases to trimming and J lost 6 bases, with 17 bases between them. The CDR3 has 14 amino acids. CDR1 is SGDLS, CDR2 YYNGEE, per germline. In nucleotides, the CDR3 is TGTGCCAGCAGAGCTGACGGGATATCGTCTGAAGCTTTCTTT. Protein sequence: CASRADGISSEAFF. Looking up the rest from reference TRBV9 and TRBJ1-1 gives the full variable domain: DSGVTQTPKHLITATGQRVTLRCSPRSGDLSVYWYQQSLDQGLQFLIQYYNGEERAKGNILERFSAQQFPDLHSELNLSSLELGDSALYFCASRADGISSEAFFGQGTRLTVV.

This clone came up once. J is TRBJ1-3 and V is TRBV7-2, with no clear D. The germline V gene encodes CDR1 SGHTA and CDR2 FQGNSA. CDR3 size: 13 residues. Trimming shortened V by 1 base and J by 4 bases, and 5 bases separated the two germline ends. The CDR3: CASSLGLGNTIYF. CDR3 bases: TGTGCCAGCAGCTTAGGTCTCGGAAACACCATATATTTT.

The V and J genes are TRBV5-1 and TRBJ2-7, with D possibly TRBD2 on 5 matching bases. The CDR3 contains 14 residues. Germline V gene sequence: CDR1 SGHRS, CDR2 YFSETQ. Between the trimmed V and J ends, which lost 2 bases and 5 bases, there was a span of 14 bases. The CDR3 DNA sequence: TGCGCCAGCAGCTTCGGGGTCCAGTCCCACGAGCAGTACTTC. Residues: CASSFGVQSHEQYF.

The V call is TRBV6-1, the J call TRBJ1-4; possible D gene TRBD1, 5 bases. The CDR3 runs 14 residues. V was clipped by 2 bases and J by 7 bases, with 11 bases between them. Germline V gene sequence: CDR1 MNHNS, CDR2 SASEGT. The CDR3 region has the DNA TGTGCCAGCAGTGAATGGTCAGGGCGTGAAAAACTGTTTTTT. Translated: CASSEWSGREKLFF.

The rearrangement uses TRBV29-1 and TRBJ1-1; TRBD1 is a possible D gene (6 bases). The V end lost 7 bases, the J end lost 3 bases, and 15 bases lay between the germline ends. The CDR3 contains 13 residues. Germline CDR1 and CDR2: SQVTM and ANQGSEA. CDR3 amino acids: CSANLHRDTEAFF. The DNA of the CDR3 is TGCAGCGCCAACCTTCACAGGGACACTGAAGCTTTCTTT.

J is TRBJ2-7 and V is TRBV2; tentatively, D is TRBD1 (5 bases). Trimming cost V 6 bases and J 11 bases, with 17 bases left between them. The CDR3 covers 12 residues. CDR1 and CDR2 (germline): SNHLY, FYNNEI. DNA of the CDR3: TGTGCCAGCAGCGCTCCTACAGGTCTGAAGTACTTC. This encodes CASSAPTGLKYF.

The chain links TRBV3-1 (or the pseudogene TRBV3-2) to TRBJ2-5; no definite D call. The CDR3 contains 12 residues. The germline V gene has CDR1 LGHDT and CDR2 YNNKEL (reference sequence). V was trimmed by 7 bases and J by 7 bases, leaving 13 bases between them. The chain's CDR3 is CASIGFSGTQYF. The CDR3 nucleotides are TGTGCCAGCATTGGATTCTCGGGGACCCAGTACTTC.

This rearrangement joins TRBV27 to TRBJ1-1; D is unclear. The ends were cut back, 3 bases at V and 4 bases at J, with 6 bases in the middle. This CDR3 region has 12 residues. Per the germline V gene, CDR1 is MNHEY and CDR2 is SMNVEV (reference sequence). CDR3 DNA sequence: TGTGCCAGCAGTTTGAGAGGCACTGAAGCTTTCTTT. Translating gives CASSLRGTEAFF.

V gene TRBV24-1 combines with J gene TRBJ1-5; a possible D gene is TRBD1 (5 bases). V dropped 3 bases and J dropped 3 bases, with 14 bases sitting between them. The CDR3 extends over 16 amino acids. CDR1 is KGHDR, CDR2 SFDVKD, per germline. The CDR3, as DNA: TGTGCCACCAGTGATAAGGGACTCTTGTCCAATCAGCCCCAGCATTTT. Translated: CATSDKGLLSNQPQHF.

The V gene is TRBV7-8, the J gene TRBJ1-3, with TRBD1 identical over 9 bases. J gave up 3 bases and V 5 bases, and 5 bases lay outside the gene matches. This CDR3 is built from 15 residues. The germline V gene has CDR1 SGHVS and CDR2 FQNEAQ. The chain's CDR3 is CASSPRTGDGNTIYF. DNA for the CDR3: TGTGCCAGCAGCCCTCGGACAGGGGATGGAAACACCATATATTTT.

The genes are TRBV19 and TRBJ1-5, with 10 bases aligning to TRBD1. Trimming cost V 4 bases and J 1 base; bases outside gene matches: 4. CDR1 LNHDA and CDR2 SQIVND come from the germline V gene (reference sequence). The CDR3 is 16 amino acids. CDR3 sequence (DNA): TGTGCCAGTAGTAGTACGACAGGGGGCAGCAATCAGCCCCAGCATTTT. Translation gives CASSSTTGGSNQPQHF. The full variable domain, its missing parts supplied by reference TRBV19 and TRBJ1-5, is DGGITQSPKYLFRKEGQNVTLSCEQNLNHDAMYWYRQDPGQGLRLIYYSQIVNDFQKGDIAEGYSVSREKKESFPLTVTSAQKNPTAFYLCASSSTTGGSNQPQHFGDGTRLSIL.

The J gene is TRBJ1-2, the V gene TRBV7-2, with D possibly matching TRBD1 (5 bases). CDR1 is SGHTA and CDR2 is FQGNSA in the germline V gene. CDR3 length: 17 residues. V was clipped by 5 bases and J by 5 bases, with 24 bases between them. The CDR3 DNA follows: TGTGCCAGCAGCCAGGGCTTCGTCGGCAGCTGGGAATATGGCTACACCTTC. Residues: CASSQGFVGSWEYGYTF.

The chain employs TRBV28 and TRBJ1-2; 7 positions match TRBD1. Trimming took 8 bases from V and 4 from J; bases not matched to a gene: 4. This CDR3 region has 12 residues. CDR1 and CDR2 from the germline V gene are MDHEN and SYDVKM. As DNA, the CDR3 is TGTGCCAGCCGGGACAGCTTCTATGGCTACACCTTC. The encoded protein is CASRDSFYGYTF.

This clone was counted only a few times. V usage is TRBV7-9 and J usage is TRBJ2-1, with TRBD2 identical over 12 bases. The CDR3 covers 17 residues. Trimming removed 1 base from V and 7 bases from J; junction bases left unmatched: 8. The germline CDR1 and CDR2 sequences are SEHNR and FQNEAQ (reference sequence). CDR3 sequence (DNA): TGTGCCAGCAGCTTAGGGACTAGCGGGAAGTTAGGTAATGAGCAGTTCTTC. It yields the protein CASSLGTSGKLGNEQFF.

The rearrangement uses TRBV5-1 and TRBJ2-7; tentatively, D is TRBD1 (6 bases). This CDR3 is 12 amino acids long. Germline V gene sequence: CDR1 SGHRS, CDR2 YFSETQ. V lost 5 bases and J lost 6, with 12 bases in between. The CDR3 bases are TGCGCCAGCAGACAACAGGGATGCGAGCAGTACGTC. It is translated as CASRQQGCEQYV.

This clone was seen a handful of times. The chain uses TRBV6-1 and TRBJ2-4, with 8 bases identical to TRBD2. The CDR3 length is 17 residues. The ends lost 4 bases at V and 5 bases at J; junction bases unmatched: 13. CDR1 MNHNS and CDR2 SASEGT come from the germline V gene. The CDR3, as DNA: TGTGCCAGCAGTGTTGGGGGACTAGGCGTTCCTCAAAACATTCAGTACTTC. As protein: CASSVGGLGVPQNIQYF.

V is TRBV6-1 and J is TRBJ2-6; possible D gene TRBD1, 5 bases. The CDR3 runs 17 residues. Germline loops: CDR1 MNHNS, CDR2 SASEGT. Trimming removed 4 bases from V and 1 base from J, with 14 bases in between. CDR3 in amino acids: CASSARQGLSGANVLTF. The CDR3 DNA follows: TGTGCCAGCAGTGCTCGCCAGGGATTATCTGGGGCCAACGTCCTGACTTTC.

In DNA, the CDR3 is TGTGCCAGCAGCCCGACAGGGGACAGTGGCTACACCTTC. Protein product: CASSPTGDSGYTF. The chain employs TRBV3-1 (or the pseudogene TRBV3-2) and TRBJ1-2; TRBD1 matches at 8 bases. Per the germline V gene, CDR1 is LGHDT and CDR2 is YNNKEL (reference sequence). The trim removed 4 bases at V and 7 bases at J, leaving 5 bases unmatched. This CDR3 has 13 amino acids.

The V and J genes are TRBV6-5 and TRBJ1-1; maybe TRBD1 (6 bases). With 2 bases removed from V and 1 base from J, the gap between germline ends came to 14 bases. This CDR3 contains 16 residues. CDR1 MNHEY and CDR2 SVGAGI come from the germline V gene. The CDR3 nucleotides read TGTGCCAGCAGTTACCCTAGGGGGGGCAGGAACACTGAAGCTTTCTTT. Protein product: CASSYPRGGRNTEAFF.

This chain joins TRBV24-1 and TRBJ1-2; TRBD1 matches 8 bases. V lost 3 bases and J lost 8; bases outside the gene matches: 7. CDR3 size: 14 residues. Germline CDR1 is KGHDR and CDR2 is SFDVKD. The CDR3 reads CATSDAGQEDGYTF. The CDR3, as DNA: TGTGCCACCAGTGATGCGGGACAGGAGGACGGCTACACCTTC.

The rearrangement links TRBV10-3 to TRBJ2-3; TRBD1 aligns across 11 bases. Germline V gene lookup returns CDR1 ENHRY and CDR2 SYGVKD. Trimming at V came to 6 bases and at J to 2 bases, leaving 4 bases not matched to a gene. CDR3 length: 15 amino acids. The CDR3 is CAIREGQGATDTQYF. CDR3 nucleotide sequence: TGTGCCATCAGAGAAGGACAGGGGGCCACAGATACGCAGTATTTT.

The V call is TRBV7-9, the J call TRBJ2-7, with D maybe TRBD2 (5 bases). V was shortened by 1 base and J by 6 bases, with 13 bases between the two germline ends. The CDR3 runs 14 residues. Per the germline V gene, CDR1 is SEHNR and CDR2 is FQNEAQ (reference sequence). In nucleotides, the CDR3 is TGTGCCAGCAGCTTAGGAATCGCAGGAGGCGAGCAGTACTTC. It yields the protein CASSLGIAGGEQYF.

This clone was seen a single time. One end of the junction does not line up with germline, which may come from a read error. This chain joins TRBV2 and TRBJ1-2; weak D call: TRBD1 (5 bases). Germline V gene sequence: CDR1 SNHLY, CDR2 FYNNEI. The CDR3 has 11 amino acids. CDR3 DNA: TGTGCCAGCAGTGGGGGGGTAGAAGGACCCTTC. Protein: CASSGGVEGPF.

This CDR3 is CASRLTEGTGYGGYTF. DNA of the CDR3: TGTGCCAGCAGGTTAACTGAGGGGACAGGCTATGGTGGCTACACCTTC. V gene TRBV5-4 combines with J gene TRBJ1-2, with 8 bases that match TRBD1. This CDR3 contains 16 residues. Germline values: CDR1 SGHNT, CDR2 YYREEE (reference sequence). V lost 5 bases and J lost 7; bases outside the gene matches: 16.

This clone was counted between two and nine times. The chain uses TRBV18 and TRBJ1-1; D may be TRBD1 (5 bases). The length of the CDR3 is 13 residues. CDR1 is KGHSH and CDR2 is LQKENI in the germline V gene. The germline V and J ends were trimmed by 3 bases and 6 bases, with 11 bases remaining between them. CDR3 in amino acids: CASSPTGGAEAFF. The DNA for the CDR3 is TGTGCCAGCTCACCGACGGGGGGAGCTGAAGCTTTCTTT.

V is TRBV3-1 (or the pseudogene TRBV3-2) and J is TRBJ2-2; D unclear. Trimming left V 4 bases short and J 5 bases short, with 11 bases between. The length of the CDR3 is 14 residues. Germline CDR1 and CDR2: LGHDT and YNNKEL (reference sequence). The CDR3 loop is CASSPTTYTGELFF. The CDR3 DNA follows: TGTGCCAGCAGCCCTACGACTTATACCGGGGAGCTGTTTTTT.

The CDR3 bases are TGTGCCAGCAGTTACTCCGCGGTATACAATGAGCAGTTCTTC. Translated: CASSYSAVYNEQFF. This sequence joins TRBV6-5 and TRBJ2-1; D is uncertain. This CDR3 contains 14 residues. Germline V gene lookup returns CDR1 MNHEY and CDR2 SVGAGI. Trimming took 0 bases from V and 4 from J, leaving 7 bases between them.